The following is a T cell receptor beta chain sequence with its context. Antigen specificity is unknown. This entry comes from a study of cytomegalovirus exposure and HLA in healthy donors. Study-wide findings and caveats: Relative to equally common others, HLA-associated TCR beta chains showed greater clonal expansion in a later analysis.

PCR involved 60 Vbeta and 13 Jbeta primers. Clones were sequenced by immunoSEQ multiplex PCR, and TCRdb holds only the in-frame ones, with some missing. The specimen's table records approximately 110,000 clones. The CDR3 totals 15 residues. Germline CDR1 reads MNHNS; CDR2 reads SASEGT. The ends were cut back, 3 bases at V and 0 bases at J, with 11 bases in the middle. The chain is built from TRBV6-1 and TRBJ1-1, with D possibly TRBD1 on 6 matching bases. Sequencing was done on a sample of PBMCs. The receptor's source is a man aged 45 to 65 in good health and CMV-seronegative. The CDR3 sequence: CASSDGGSLNTEAFF. In DNA, the CDR3 is TGTGCCAGCAGTGATGGGGGCAGCCTGAACACTGAAGCTTTCTTT.